The T cell receptor (beta chain) under discussion was sequenced for a study of CXCR3-negative and CXCR3-positive naive CD8 T cells. Overall study results and limits: In CXCR3-positive naive cells, the TRB CDR3s were more hydrophobic than in CXCR3-negative naive cells. The majority of assays used fresh PBMCs, and CXCR3 expression partially decreased after cryopreservation.

Germline CDR1 reads LGHNA; CDR2 reads YSLEER. The CDR3 has 15 amino acids. The study made its TRB cDNA libraries by 5' RACE, adding UMI labels. TCRdb reprocessed the 5' RACE reads and stores each CDR3 protein as one record, lacking DNA. Recorded for this sample: 150,000 to 170,000 distinct CDR3 sequences. To note about this clonotype: What it recognizes is unknown.

CD8+ T cell subsets were each sorted in triplicate, 250,000 to 300,000 cells apiece. The chain couples TRBV4-3 to TRBJ2-7; TCRdb reports TRBD1, a call that lacks DNA to check it against. The receptor's source is a human donor in good health. Some clones in this sample may be carry-over from other donors' samples. The sample was naive CXCR3+ CD8+ T cells from blood. Sample subset: CD45RO-CCR7+CD27+CD95- naive CD8+ T cells expressing CXCR3 (TNR3+). CDR3 residues: CASSQGRDRGYEQYF.